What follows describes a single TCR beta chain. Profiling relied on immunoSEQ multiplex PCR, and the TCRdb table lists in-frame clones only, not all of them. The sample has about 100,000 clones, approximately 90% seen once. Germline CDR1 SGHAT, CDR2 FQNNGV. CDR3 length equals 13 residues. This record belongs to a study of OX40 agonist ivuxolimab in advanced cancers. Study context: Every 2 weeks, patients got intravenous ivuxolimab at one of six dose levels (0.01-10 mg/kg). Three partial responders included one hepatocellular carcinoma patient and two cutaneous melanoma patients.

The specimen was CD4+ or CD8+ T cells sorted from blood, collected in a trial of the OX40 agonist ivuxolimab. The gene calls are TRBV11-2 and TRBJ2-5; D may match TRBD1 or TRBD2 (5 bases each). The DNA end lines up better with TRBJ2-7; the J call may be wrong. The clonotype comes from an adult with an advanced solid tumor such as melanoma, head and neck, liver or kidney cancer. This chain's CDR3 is CASSLAGRGEQYF. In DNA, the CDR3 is TGTGCCAGCAGCTTGGCAGGGAGAGGCGAGCAGTACTTC.